Listed here are 18 T cell receptor beta chains from one sample, sequenced in a study of CD8 T cells in ankylosing spondylitis. Each CDR3 protein is one row after TCRdb ran MiXCR on the 5' RACE reads. The sample contains around 22,000 distinct CDR3 sequences, about an eighth of which appear only once. The sample consisted of blood. Receptors were obtained from a male donor with ankylosing spondylitis or in good health (not recorded which).

The CDR3 loop reads CATSRDRTGDTGELFF. The CDR3 DNA sequence: TGTGCCACCAGCAGAGATAGGACAGGGGACACCGGGGAGCTGTTTTTT. V gene TRBV15 combines with J gene TRBJ2-2; 9 bases agree with TRBD1. This CDR3 spans 16 amino acids. Trimming took 0 bases from V and 3 from J; bases not matched to a gene: 2. Germline-derived CDR1 and CDR2 are LNHNV and YYDKDF (reference sequence).

The chain carries TRBV5-1 and TRBJ2-2, with D tentatively TRBD1 (6 bases). Trimming removed 4 bases at V and 1 base at J, with 14 bases between. There are 16 residues in the CDR3. The germline V gene encodes CDR1 SGHRS and CDR2 YFSETQ. CDR3 nucleotide sequence: TGCGCCAGCAGCCTGGCCGGGACACAGAACACCGGGGAGCTGTTTTTT. It codes for CASSLAGTQNTGELFF.

This clonotype has a count of ten or more. This chain links TRBV20-1 with TRBJ2-7, with 10 bases matching TRBD2. J was trimmed by 0 bases and V by 3 bases; bases with no gene match: 5. From germline, CDR1 is DFQATT and CDR2 SNEGSKA (reference sequence). This CDR3 contains 15 residues. CDR3 in amino acids: CSARPTSGSSYEQYF. The CDR3 DNA sequence: TGCAGTGCTAGGCCGACTAGCGGGTCCTCCTACGAGCAGTACTTC.

This clonotype was counted ten times or more. CDR3 loop: CASSLASTGLEAFF. CDR3 bases: TGTGCCAGCAGCTTAGCGTCGACGGGGCTTGAAGCTTTCTTT. The genes are TRBV7-2 and TRBJ1-1; D possibly corresponds to TRBD1 (5 bases). The V end was cut by 0 bases, the J end by 7 bases, with 12 bases between. Per the germline V gene, CDR1 is SGHTA and CDR2 is FQGNSA. This CDR3 comprises 14 residues.

This clonotype was seen at least ten times. V gene TRBV4-3 combines with J gene TRBJ2-2; D might be TRBD1 or TRBD2, each matching 5 bases. The germline gives CDR1 LGHNA, CDR2 YSLEER. V lost 5 bases and J 2 bases, leaving 6 bases between the germline ends. This CDR3 is built from 13 residues. Here the CDR3 DNA reads TGCGCCAGCAGCGGGGGAAACACCGGGGAGCTGTTTTTT. Translation gives CASSGGNTGELFF.

The chain joins TRBV5-4 to TRBJ1-4; D gene ambiguous. V lost 2 bases, J lost 5 bases, and 13 bases lay in between. CDR3 length equals 15 residues. Germline CDR1 SGHNT, CDR2 YYREEE (reference sequence). CDR3 residues: CASSFGYSPNEKLFF. The CDR3 DNA reads TGTGCCAGCAGCTTCGGATACAGCCCAAATGAAAAACTGTTTTTT.

The rearrangement links TRBV5-1 to TRBJ2-7, with TRBD1 identical over 9 bases. The germline CDR1 and CDR2 sequences are SGHRS and YFSETQ. After removal of 4 bases from V and 4 bases from J, the junction contained 3 bases not matched to a gene. This CDR3 region has 13 residues. DNA of the CDR3: TGCGCCAGCAGCACAGGGGGCGTTTACGAGCAGTACTTC. Translating gives CASSTGGVYEQYF.

This clonotype has only a few counts. This sequence joins TRBV29-1 and TRBJ2-6; possibly TRBD1 for D (5 bases). The CDR3 sequence is 13 residues long. The germline V gene encodes CDR1 SQVTM and CDR2 ANQGSEA. V was pared by 7 bases and J by 1 base, with 8 bases between. CDR3 in amino acids: CSATASGANVLTF. The CDR3 DNA sequence: TGCAGCGCGACAGCTTCTGGGGCCAACGTCCTGACTTTC.

The chain is built from TRBV28 and TRBJ2-2; 8 bases map to TRBD1. The germline gives CDR1 MDHEN, CDR2 SYDVKM. This CDR3 region has 15 residues. With 9 bases clipped from V and 1 base from J, the junction kept 7 bases outside the gene matches. CDR3 DNA: TGTGCCAGTACCCGGACAGGGCAGAACACCGGGGAGCTGTTTTTT. This sequence encodes CASTRTGQNTGELFF.

This chain uses TRBV4-3 with TRBJ2-3; 8 bases line up with TRBD1. With 1 base clipped from V and 4 bases from J, the junction kept 7 bases outside the gene matches. Germline CDR1 is LGHNA and CDR2 is YSLEER. The CDR3 consists of 16 residues. The CDR3, as DNA: TGCGCCAGCAGCCAAGCGGGCAGGGGGCGGGCAGATACGCAGTATTTT. This sequence encodes CASSQAGRGRADTQYF.

The table lists this clonotype with many counts. The rearrangement uses TRBV9 and TRBJ2-3, with no clear D. CDR3 length: 11 residues. The V end lost 3 bases, the J end lost 6 bases, and 5 bases lay between the germline ends. The V gene's germline CDR1 is SGDLS and CDR2 YYNGEE. CDR3 loop: CASSDLDTQYF. CDR3 nucleotides: TGTGCCAGCAGCGACTTGGATACGCAGTATTTT.

The chain links TRBV19 to TRBJ2-3; D perhaps matches TRBD1 (6 bases). CDR1 LNHDA and CDR2 SQIVND come from the germline V gene (reference sequence). The V end lost 4 bases, the J end lost 5 bases, and 10 bases lay between the germline ends. The CDR3 totals 13 residues. CDR3 protein: CASSKRQEDTQYF. The CDR3 region has the DNA TGTGCCAGTAGTAAACGACAGGAAGATACGCAGTATTTT.

The genes are TRBV30 and TRBJ1-2; unclear D gene. CDR1 and CDR2 (germline): GTSNPN, SVGIG (reference sequence). V dropped 0 bases and J dropped 0 bases, with 20 bases sitting between them. The CDR3 has 18 residues. The CDR3 DNA reads TGTGCCTGGAGTGTTAATTTTGACCGATTCAGCGCTAACTATGGCTACACCTTC. Its protein is CAWSVNFDRFSANYGYTF.

This clonotype was counted many times. The chain links TRBV3-1 to TRBJ2-3; 9 nucleotides line up with TRBD2. CDR1 and CDR2 (germline): LGHDT, YNNKEL (reference sequence). The CDR3 runs to 16 residues. The V gene end was trimmed by 6 bases and the J gene end by 5 bases; junction bases not matched to a gene: 12. CDR3 sequence: CASRYSGGGLQDTQYF. In nucleotides, the CDR3 is TGTGCCAGCAGATATAGCGGGGGAGGTCTACAAGATACGCAGTATTTT.

By share of the sample, this clonotype is medium-sized (0.01 to 0.1%). J is TRBJ2-7 and V is TRBV12-3 or TRBV12-4; 9 nucleotides agree with TRBD1. V was pared by 6 bases and J by 4 bases, with 7 bases of the junction left unmatched. This CDR3 is built from 14 residues. CDR3 coding DNA: TGTGCCAGCAGCCGAGGACAGGGGAGTTACGAGCAGTACTTC. As protein: CASSRGQGSYEQYF.

This clonotype came up a few times. The chain recombines TRBV6-5 with TRBJ1-1; D is possibly TRBD1 (6 bases). CDR3 size: 14 residues. Germline V gives CDR1 MNHEY, CDR2 SVGAGI. Deletions cut 5 bases from V and 2 bases from J, with 12 bases between. CDR3: CASSRQDQNTEAFF. CDR3 DNA: TGTGCCAGCAGTCGACAGGACCAAAACACTGAAGCTTTCTTT.

This clonotype was seen at least ten times. The V and J genes are TRBV25-1 and TRBJ2-7; D gene unclear. V shed 6 bases and J shed 3 bases, with 6 bases lying between them. This CDR3 is 11 amino acids long. Germline loops: CDR1 MGHDK, CDR2 SYGVNS. DNA for the CDR3: TGTGCCAGCAGCTCTAGCTACGAGCAGTACTTC. It specifies CASSSSYEQYF.

The chain combines TRBV24-1 with TRBJ2-1, with D unresolved. Germline CDR1 reads KGHDR; CDR2 reads SFDVKD. V gave up 1 base and J gave up 2 bases, with 8 bases separating them. CDR3 size: 15 residues. CDR3 residues: CATSDLGNTYNEQFF. As DNA, the CDR3 is TGTGCCACCAGTGATTTAGGGAATACCTACAATGAGCAGTTCTTC.